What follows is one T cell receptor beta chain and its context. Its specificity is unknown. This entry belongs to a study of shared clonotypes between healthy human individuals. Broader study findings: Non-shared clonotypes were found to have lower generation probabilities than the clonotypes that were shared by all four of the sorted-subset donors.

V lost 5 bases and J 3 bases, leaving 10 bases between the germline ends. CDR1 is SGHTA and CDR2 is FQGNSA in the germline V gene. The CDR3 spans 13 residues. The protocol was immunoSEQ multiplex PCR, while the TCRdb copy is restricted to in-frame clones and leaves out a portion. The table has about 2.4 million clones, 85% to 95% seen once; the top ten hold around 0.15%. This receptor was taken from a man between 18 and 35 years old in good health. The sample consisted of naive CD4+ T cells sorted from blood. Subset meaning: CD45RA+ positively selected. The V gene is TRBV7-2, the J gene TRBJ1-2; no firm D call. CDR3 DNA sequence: TGTGCCAGCAGCCCTTCGATGGACTATGGCTACACCTTC. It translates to CASSPSMDYGYTF. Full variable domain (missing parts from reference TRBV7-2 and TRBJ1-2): GAGVSQSPSNKVTEKGKDVELRCDPISGHTALYWYRQSLGQGLEFLIYFQGNSAPDKSGLPSDRFSAERTGGSVSTLTIQRTQQEDSAVYLCASSPSMDYGYTFGSGTRLTVV.